What follows are 3 T cell receptor beta chains derived from one specimen sequenced in a study of blood T cell repertoires in COVID-19. Clones were sequenced by immunoSEQ multiplex PCR, and TCRdb holds only the in-frame ones, with some missing. The sample lists roughly 400,000 clones, approximately 90% seen once, with just over 0.85% in the top ten. Sequenced input: PBMCs or T cells enriched from blood (not recorded which). The receptors were sampled from a woman aged 40 to 55 who had been exposed to COVID-19.

The CDR3 loop reads CASSASGGAKETQYF. CDR3 sequence (DNA): TGTGCCAGCAGCGCCAGCGGGGGGGCAAAAGAGACCCAGTACTTC. This chain joins TRBV7-2 and TRBJ2-5, with TRBD2 identical over 10 bases. The J segment lost 3 bases and the V segment lost 5 bases, leaving 6 bases of the junction unmatched. CDR3 length: 15 amino acids. CDR1 and CDR2 from the germline V gene are SGHTA and FQGNSA.

In this sample, this clone turned up a few times. The DNA for the CDR3 is TGTGCCAGCAGTAAACTCACAGATACGCAGTATTTT. Translated, it gives CASSKLTDTQYF. This chain uses TRBV27 with TRBJ2-3, with D unresolved. CDR1 is MNHEY, CDR2 SMNVEV, per germline (reference sequence). CDR3 size: 12 residues. V gave up 5 bases and J gave up 2 bases, with 5 bases separating them.

The CDR3 reads CASSEEYTRSMAFF. Written as DNA, the CDR3 is TGTGCCAGCAGTGAAGAGTATACGCGGAGTATGGCTTTCTTT. V and J are TRBV2 and TRBJ1-1; no definite D call. The CDR3 sequence is 14 residues long. The V end was cut by 1 base, the J end by 11 bases, with 17 bases between. In germline, CDR1 is SNHLY, CDR2 FYNNEI.